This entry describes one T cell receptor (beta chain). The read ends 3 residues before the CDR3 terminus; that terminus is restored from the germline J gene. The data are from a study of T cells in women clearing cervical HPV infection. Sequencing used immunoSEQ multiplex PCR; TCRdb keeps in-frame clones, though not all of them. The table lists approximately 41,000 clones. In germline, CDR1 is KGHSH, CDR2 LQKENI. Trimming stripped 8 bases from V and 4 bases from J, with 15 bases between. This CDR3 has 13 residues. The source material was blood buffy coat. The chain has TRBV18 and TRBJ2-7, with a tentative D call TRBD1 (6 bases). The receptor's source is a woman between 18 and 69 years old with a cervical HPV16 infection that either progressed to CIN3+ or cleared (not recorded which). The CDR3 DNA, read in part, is TGTGCCAGCCAGGGGTCGGATGCGTACGAG. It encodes CASQGSDAYE. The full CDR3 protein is CASQGSDAYEQYF. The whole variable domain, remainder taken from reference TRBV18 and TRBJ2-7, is NAGVMQNPRHLVRRRGQEARLRCSPMKGHSHVYWYRQLPEEGLKFMVYLQKENIIDESGMPKERFSAEFPKEGPSILRIQQVVRGDSAAYFCASQGSDAYEQYFGPGTRLTVT.